This T cell receptor beta chain derives from a study of CXCR3-negative and CXCR3-positive naive CD8 T cells. Overall study: Collectively, the libraries yielded 130 million or so TRB reads in total, at about 1.5 +/- 0.3 million per library.

Details on this clonotype: Its antigen remains unknown.

The CDR3 consists of 16 residues. Germline-derived CDR1 and CDR2 are MGHRA and YSYEKL. Study-wide results and caveats: Memory CD8+ T cell repertoires were far less diverse than both naive subsets. The level of CXCR3 expression partially decreased after cryopreservation; the majority of assays used fresh PBMCs.

Naive CD8+ T lymphocytes were specified as CD45RO-CCR7+CD27+CD95-. Libraries were UMI-labeled 5' RACE TRB cDNA. TCRdb reanalyzed the 5' RACE reads and collapses them to one entry per CDR3 protein, without DNA. This listing includes 100,000 to 150,000 distinct CDR3 sequences. Sequenced sample: naive CXCR3- CD8+ T cells from blood. Subset in this sample: CD45RO-CCR7+CD27+CD95- naive CD8+ T cells lacking CXCR3 (TNR3-). This chain connects TRBV4-1 to TRBJ2-7; lacking DNA, the TRBD1 call made by TCRdb goes unchecked. The TCR sequence derives from a human donor in good health. Some clones in this sample may be carry-over from other donors' samples. The CDR3 sequence is CASSQWETGGSYEQYF.